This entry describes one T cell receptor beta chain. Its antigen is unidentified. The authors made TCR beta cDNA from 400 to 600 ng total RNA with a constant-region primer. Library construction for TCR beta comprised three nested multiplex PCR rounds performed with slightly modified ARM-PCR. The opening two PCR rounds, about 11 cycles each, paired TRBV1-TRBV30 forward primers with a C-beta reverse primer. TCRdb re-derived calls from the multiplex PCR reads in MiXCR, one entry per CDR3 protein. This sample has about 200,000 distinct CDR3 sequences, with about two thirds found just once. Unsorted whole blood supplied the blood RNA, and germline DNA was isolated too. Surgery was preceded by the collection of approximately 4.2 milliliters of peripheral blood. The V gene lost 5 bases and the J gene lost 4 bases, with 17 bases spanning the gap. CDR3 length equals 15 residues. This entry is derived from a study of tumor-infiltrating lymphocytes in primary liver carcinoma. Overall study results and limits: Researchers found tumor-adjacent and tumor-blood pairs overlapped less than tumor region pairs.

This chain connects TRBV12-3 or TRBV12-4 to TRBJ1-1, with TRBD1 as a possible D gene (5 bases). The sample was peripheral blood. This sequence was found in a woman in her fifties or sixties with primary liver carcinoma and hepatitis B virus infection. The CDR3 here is CASSRYGDWGTEAFF. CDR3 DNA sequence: TGTGCCAGCAGTCGCTATGGGGACTGGGGCACTGAAGCTTTCTTT.